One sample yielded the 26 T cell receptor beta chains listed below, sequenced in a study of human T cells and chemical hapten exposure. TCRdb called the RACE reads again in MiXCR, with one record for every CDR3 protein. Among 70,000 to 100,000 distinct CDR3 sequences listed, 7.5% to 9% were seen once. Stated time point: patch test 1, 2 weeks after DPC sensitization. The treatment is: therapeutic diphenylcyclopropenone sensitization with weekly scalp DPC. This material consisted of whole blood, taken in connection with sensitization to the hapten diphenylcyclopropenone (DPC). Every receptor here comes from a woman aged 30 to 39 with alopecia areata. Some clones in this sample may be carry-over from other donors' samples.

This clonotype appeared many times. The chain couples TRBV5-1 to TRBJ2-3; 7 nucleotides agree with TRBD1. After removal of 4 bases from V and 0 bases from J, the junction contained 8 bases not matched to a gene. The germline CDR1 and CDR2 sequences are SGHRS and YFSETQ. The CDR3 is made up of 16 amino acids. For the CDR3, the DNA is TGCGCCAGCAGCAAACCGGGACAGACTAGCACAGATACGCAGTATTTT. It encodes CASSKPGQTSTDTQYF.

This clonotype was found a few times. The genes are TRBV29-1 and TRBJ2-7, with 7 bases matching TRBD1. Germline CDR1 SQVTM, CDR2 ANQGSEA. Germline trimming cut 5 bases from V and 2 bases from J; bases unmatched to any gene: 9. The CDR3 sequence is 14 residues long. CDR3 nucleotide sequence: TGCAGCGTTCGAACCGGGACAGCGCCCTACGAGCAGTACTTC. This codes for CSVRTGTAPYEQYF.

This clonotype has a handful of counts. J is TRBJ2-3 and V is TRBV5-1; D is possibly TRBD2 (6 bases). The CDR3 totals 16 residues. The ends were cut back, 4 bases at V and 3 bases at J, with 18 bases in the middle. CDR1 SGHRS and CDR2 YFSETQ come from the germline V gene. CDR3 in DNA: TGCGCCAGCAGCCGGCGGGGCGGCGACCAAACAGATACGCAGTATTTT. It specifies CASSRRGGDQTDTQYF.

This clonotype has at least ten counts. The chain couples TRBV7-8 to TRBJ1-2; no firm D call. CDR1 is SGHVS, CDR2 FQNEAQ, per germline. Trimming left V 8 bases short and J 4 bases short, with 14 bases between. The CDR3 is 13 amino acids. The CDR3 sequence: CASWPRNSYGYTF. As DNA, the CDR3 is TGTGCCAGCTGGCCCAGAAACTCCTATGGCTACACCTTC.

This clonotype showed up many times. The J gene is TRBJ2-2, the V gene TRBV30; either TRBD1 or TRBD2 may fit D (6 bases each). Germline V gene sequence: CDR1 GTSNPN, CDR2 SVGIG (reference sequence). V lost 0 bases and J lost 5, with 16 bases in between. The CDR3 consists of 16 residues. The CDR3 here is CAWSVLGGGKTGELFF. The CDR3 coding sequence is TGTGCCTGGAGTGTACTAGGAGGGGGAAAGACCGGGGAGCTGTTTTTT.

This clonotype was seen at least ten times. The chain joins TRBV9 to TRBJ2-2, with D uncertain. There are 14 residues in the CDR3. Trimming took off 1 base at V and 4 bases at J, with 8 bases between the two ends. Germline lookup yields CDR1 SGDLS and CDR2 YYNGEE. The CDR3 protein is CASSVPKITGELFF. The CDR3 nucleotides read TGTGCCAGCAGCGTACCCAAAATCACCGGGGAGCTGTTTTTT.

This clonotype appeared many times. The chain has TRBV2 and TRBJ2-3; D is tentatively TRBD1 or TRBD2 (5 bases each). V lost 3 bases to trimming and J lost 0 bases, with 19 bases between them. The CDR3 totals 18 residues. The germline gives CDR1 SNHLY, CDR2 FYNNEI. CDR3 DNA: TGTGCCAGCAGTGATGACTTACCGGGACGCAAAAGCACAGATACGCAGTATTTT. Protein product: CASSDDLPGRKSTDTQYF.

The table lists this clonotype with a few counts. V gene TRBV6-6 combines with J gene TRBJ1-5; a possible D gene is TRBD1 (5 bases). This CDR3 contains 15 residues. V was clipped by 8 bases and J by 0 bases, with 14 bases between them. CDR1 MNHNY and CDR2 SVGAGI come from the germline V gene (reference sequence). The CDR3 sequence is CASVLQVFSNQPQHF. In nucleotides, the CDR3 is TGTGCCAGCGTACTACAGGTTTTTAGCAATCAGCCCCAGCATTTT.

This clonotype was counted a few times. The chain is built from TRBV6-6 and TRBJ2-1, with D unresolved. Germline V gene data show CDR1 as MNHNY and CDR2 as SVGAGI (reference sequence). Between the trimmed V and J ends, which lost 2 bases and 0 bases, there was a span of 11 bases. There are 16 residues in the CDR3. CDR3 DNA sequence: TGTGCCAGCAGTTACCCCCAGAGAAGCTCCTACAATGAGCAGTTCTTC. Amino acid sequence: CASSYPQRSSYNEQFF.

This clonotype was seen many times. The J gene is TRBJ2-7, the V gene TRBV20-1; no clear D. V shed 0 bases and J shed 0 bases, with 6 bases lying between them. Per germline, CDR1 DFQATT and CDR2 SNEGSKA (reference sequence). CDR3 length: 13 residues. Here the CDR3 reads CSARDPYSYEQYF. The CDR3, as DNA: TGCAGTGCTAGAGATCCCTACTCCTACGAGCAGTACTTC.

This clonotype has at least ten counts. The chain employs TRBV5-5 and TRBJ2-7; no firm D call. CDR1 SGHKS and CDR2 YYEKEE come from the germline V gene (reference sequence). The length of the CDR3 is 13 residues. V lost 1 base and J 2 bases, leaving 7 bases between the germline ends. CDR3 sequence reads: CASSLSQPYEQYF. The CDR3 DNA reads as TGTGCCAGCAGCTTGTCCCAGCCCTACGAGCAGTACTTC. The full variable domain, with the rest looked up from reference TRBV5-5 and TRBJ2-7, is DAGVTQSPTHLIKTRGQQVTLRCSPISGHKSVSWYQQVLGQGPQFIFQYYEKEERGRGNFPDRFSARQFPNYSSELNVNALLLGDSALYLCASSLSQPYEQYFGPGTRLTVT.

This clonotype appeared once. CDR3 DNA sequence: TGTGCCAGCAGCTTGCCCGGGAGGGCCACTGAAGCTTTCTTT. It specifies CASSLPGRATEAFF. V gene TRBV5-4 combines with J gene TRBJ1-1; D not certain. V was pared by 1 base and J by 4 bases, with 11 bases between. The CDR3 covers 14 residues. The V gene's germline CDR1 is SGHNT and CDR2 YYREEE (reference sequence). Drawing the rest from reference TRBV5-4 and TRBJ1-1, the complete variable domain is ETGVTQSPTHLIKTRGQQVTLRCSSQSGHNTVSWYQQALGQGPQFIFQYYREEENGRGNFPPRFSGLQFPNYSSELNVNALELDDSALYLCASSLPGRATEAFFGQGTRLTVV.

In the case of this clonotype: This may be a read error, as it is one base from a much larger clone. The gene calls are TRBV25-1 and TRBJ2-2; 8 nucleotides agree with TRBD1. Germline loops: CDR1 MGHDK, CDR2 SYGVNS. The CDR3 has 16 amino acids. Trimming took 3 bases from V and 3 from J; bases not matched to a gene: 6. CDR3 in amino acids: CASSDFRGPDTGELFF. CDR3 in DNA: TGTGCCAGCAGTGATTTCAGGGGGCCGGACACCGGGGAGCTGTTTTTT.

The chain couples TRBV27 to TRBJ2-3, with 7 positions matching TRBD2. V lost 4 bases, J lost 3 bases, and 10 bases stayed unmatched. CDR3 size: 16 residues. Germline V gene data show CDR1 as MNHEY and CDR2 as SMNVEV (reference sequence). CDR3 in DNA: TGTGCCAGCAGTTCATGGGGGGTGGGAGGGACAGATACGCAGTATTTT. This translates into CASSSWGVGGTDTQYF.

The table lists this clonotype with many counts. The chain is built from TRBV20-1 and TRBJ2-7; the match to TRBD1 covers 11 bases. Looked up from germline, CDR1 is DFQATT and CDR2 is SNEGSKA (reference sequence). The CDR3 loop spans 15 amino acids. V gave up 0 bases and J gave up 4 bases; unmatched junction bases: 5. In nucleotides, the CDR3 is TGCAGTGCTAGAGATCTCGGGACAGGGGGGTACGAGCAGTACTTC. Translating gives CSARDLGTGGYEQYF.

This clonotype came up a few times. CDR3 coding DNA: TGCAGTGCTAAAACGAACAGCGGAGCATATGGCTACACCTTC. Its protein is CSAKTNSGAYGYTF. The gene calls are TRBV20-1 and TRBJ1-2; D uncertain. From germline, CDR1 is DFQATT and CDR2 SNEGSKA (reference sequence). The CDR3 consists of 14 residues. Trimming pared 4 bases from V and 5 bases from J, leaving 17 bases between.

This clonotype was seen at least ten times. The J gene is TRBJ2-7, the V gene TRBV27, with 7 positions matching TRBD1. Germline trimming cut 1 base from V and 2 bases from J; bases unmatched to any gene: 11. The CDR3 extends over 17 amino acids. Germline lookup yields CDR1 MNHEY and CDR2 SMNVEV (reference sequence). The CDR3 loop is CASSLFVGDRATYEQYF. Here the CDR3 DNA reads TGTGCCAGCAGTTTATTTGTCGGTGACAGGGCTACCTACGAGCAGTACTTC.

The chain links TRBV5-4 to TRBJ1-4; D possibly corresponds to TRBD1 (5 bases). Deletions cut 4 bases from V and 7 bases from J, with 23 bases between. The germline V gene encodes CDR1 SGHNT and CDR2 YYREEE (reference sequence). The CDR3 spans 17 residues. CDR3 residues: CASSLGAGSPGSEKLFF. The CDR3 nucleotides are TGTGCCAGCAGCCTTGGGGCGGGATCTCCAGGAAGTGAAAAACTGTTTTTT.

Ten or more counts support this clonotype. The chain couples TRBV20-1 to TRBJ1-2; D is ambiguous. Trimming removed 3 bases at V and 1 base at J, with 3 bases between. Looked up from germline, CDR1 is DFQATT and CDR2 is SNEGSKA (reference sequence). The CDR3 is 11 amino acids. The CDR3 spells CSARSNYGYTF. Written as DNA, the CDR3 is TGCAGTGCTAGGAGTAACTATGGCTACACCTTC.

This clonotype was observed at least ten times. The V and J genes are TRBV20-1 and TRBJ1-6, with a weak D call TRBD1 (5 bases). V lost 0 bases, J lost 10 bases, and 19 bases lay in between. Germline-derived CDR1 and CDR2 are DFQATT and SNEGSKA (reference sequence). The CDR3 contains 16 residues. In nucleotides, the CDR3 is TGCAGTGCTAGAGAGGGTTGGGCAGGGCGACAATCACCCCTCCACTTT. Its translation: CSAREGWAGRQSPLHF.

The CDR3 reads CASSVSPWEKLFF. The CDR3 DNA is TGTGCCAGTAGTGTAAGTCCGTGGGAAAAACTGTTTTTT. V and J are TRBV19 and TRBJ1-4, with D hard to call. V was pared by 5 bases and J by 8 bases, with 12 bases between. The CDR3 is 13 amino acids. The V gene's germline CDR1 is LNHDA and CDR2 SQIVND (reference sequence).

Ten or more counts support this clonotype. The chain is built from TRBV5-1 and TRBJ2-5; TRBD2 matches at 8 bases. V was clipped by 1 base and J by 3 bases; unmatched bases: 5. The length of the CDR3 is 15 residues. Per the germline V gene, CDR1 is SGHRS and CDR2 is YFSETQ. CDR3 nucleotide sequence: TGCGCCAGCAGCTTGAGTCTAGCGGGTAAAGAGACCCAGTACTTC. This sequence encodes CASSLSLAGKETQYF. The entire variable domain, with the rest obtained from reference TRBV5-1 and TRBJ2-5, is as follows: KAGVTQTPRYLIKTRGQQVTLSCSPISGHRSVSWYQQTPGQGLQFLFEYFSETQRNKGNFPGRFSGRQFSNSRSEMNVSTLELGDSALYLCASSLSLAGKETQYFGPGTRLLVL.

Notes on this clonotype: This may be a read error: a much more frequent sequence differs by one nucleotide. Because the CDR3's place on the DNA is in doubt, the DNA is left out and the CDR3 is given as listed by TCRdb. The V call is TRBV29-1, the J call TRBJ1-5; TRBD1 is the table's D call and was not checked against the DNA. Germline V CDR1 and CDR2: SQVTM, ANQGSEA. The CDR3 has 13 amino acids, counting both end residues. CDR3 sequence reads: CSVGQGADQPQNF.

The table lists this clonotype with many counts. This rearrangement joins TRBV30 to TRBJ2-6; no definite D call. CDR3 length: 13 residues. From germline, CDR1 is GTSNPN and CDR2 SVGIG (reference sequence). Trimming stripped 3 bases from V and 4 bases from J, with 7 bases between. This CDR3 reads CAWRRMGANVLTF. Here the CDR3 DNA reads TGTGCCTGGAGGAGGATGGGGGCCAACGTCCTGACTTTC.

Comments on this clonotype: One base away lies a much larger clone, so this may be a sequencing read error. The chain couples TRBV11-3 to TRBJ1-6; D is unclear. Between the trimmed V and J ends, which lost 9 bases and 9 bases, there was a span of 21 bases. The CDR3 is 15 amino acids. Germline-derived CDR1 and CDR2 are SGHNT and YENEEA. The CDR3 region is CASTTRDYSGSPLHF. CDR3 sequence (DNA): TGTGCCAGTACCACTCGAGACTATTCGGGTTCACCCCTCCACTTT. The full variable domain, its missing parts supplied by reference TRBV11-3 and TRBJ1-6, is EAGVVQSPRYKIIEKKQPVAFWCNPISGHNTLYWYLQNLGQGPELLIRYENEEAVDDSQLPKDRFSAERLKGVDSTLKIQPAELGDSAVYLCASTTRDYSGSPLHFGNGTRLTVT.

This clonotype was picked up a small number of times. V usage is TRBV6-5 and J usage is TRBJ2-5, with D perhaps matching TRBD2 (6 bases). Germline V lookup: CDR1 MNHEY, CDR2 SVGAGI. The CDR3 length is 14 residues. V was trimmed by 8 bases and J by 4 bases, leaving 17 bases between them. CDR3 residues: CASSITGTRETQYF. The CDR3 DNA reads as TGTGCCAGCTCCATTACCGGGACTCGAGAGACCCAGTACTTC.